This TCR beta chain emerged from a study of cytomegalovirus exposure and HLA in healthy donors. The CDR3 length is 15 residues. J was trimmed by 6 bases and V by 5 bases; bases with no gene match: 10. Per germline, CDR1 SEHNR and CDR2 FQNEAQ (reference sequence). Primers included in the PCR were 60 Vbeta and 13 Jbeta primers. TCRdb's copy holds only in-frame clones and misses some; the assay was immunoSEQ multiplex PCR. The data hold 100,000 to 150,000 clones, with about three quarters observed a single time. Donors consisted of healthy bone marrow donors. This TCR was recovered from a man under 40 in good health and CMV-seronegative. The J gene is TRBJ1-1, the V gene TRBV7-9, with 9 bases aligning to TRBD1. Specimen: PBMCs. CDR3 in DNA: TGTGCCAGCAGCCGCCCGGGACAGGGAAGGGCTGAAGCTTTCTTT. Translated, it gives CASSRPGQGRAEAFF.